The 20 T cell receptor beta chains given below trace back to one sample, sequenced in a study of blood T cell repertoires in COVID-19. Sequenced by immunoSEQ multiplex PCR; TCRdb stores in-frame clones only, minus some. The sample gives 180,000 or so clones, 76% of which show up once; approximately 8.6% is in the top ten. Sample: peripheral blood. The receptors stem from a woman in her 50s with active or convalescent COVID-19.

This clone was seen a few times. The rearrangement links TRBV14 to TRBJ2-7, with a weak D call TRBD1 (6 bases). The CDR3 has 17 amino acids. V gave up 0 bases and J gave up 7 bases, with 22 bases separating them. Per germline, CDR1 SGHDN and CDR2 FVKESK. This CDR3 reads CASSQDSRTVLTGEQYF. In DNA, the CDR3 is TGTGCCAGCAGCCAAGATAGTCGGACAGTCCTTACGGGAGAGCAGTACTTC.

The V call is TRBV21-1, the J call TRBJ2-5; the table's D call, TRBD2, has no DNA check behind it. TRBV21-1 is termed a pseudogene. The CDR3 length is 15 residues. Here the CDR3 reads CASSKADGGQETQYF. CDR3 nucleotide sequence: TGTGCCAGCAGCAAAGCTGATGGCGGCCAAGAGACCCAGTACTTC.

The chain links TRBV3-1 (or the pseudogene TRBV3-2) to TRBJ2-3; 13 nucleotides match TRBD2. V was pared by 0 bases and J by 1 base, with 7 bases of the junction left unmatched. Germline values: CDR1 LGHDT, CDR2 YNNKEL (reference sequence). There are 19 residues in the CDR3. CDR3 in amino acids: CASSQDPPGLAGCTDTQYF. In DNA, the CDR3 is TGTGCCAGCAGCCAAGATCCCCCGGGACTAGCGGGGTGCACAGATACGCAGTATTTT.

In its sample, this clone was seen a few times. The chain carries TRBV19 and TRBJ1-5; possibly TRBD1 for D (5 bases). This CDR3 spans 16 amino acids. V was cut by 3 bases and J by 3 bases, with 15 bases left in between. Germline V gene lookup returns CDR1 LNHDA and CDR2 SQIVND (reference sequence). CDR3 sequence (DNA): TGTGCCAGTAGTATGAGGGACTGGAGCCTCAATCAGCCCCAGCATTTT. This codes for CASSMRDWSLNQPQHF.

The rearrangement links TRBV7-3 to TRBJ2-1; 7 nucleotides align to TRBD1. V dropped 5 bases and J dropped 0; count of bases not matched to a gene: 4. Germline assignment: CDR1 SGHTA and CDR2 FQGTGA. The CDR3 spans 15 residues. The CDR3 DNA follows: TGTGCCAGCAGCCCGACAGGGAACTCCTACAATGAGCAGTTCTTC. Translated, it gives CASSPTGNSYNEQFF. Combining the CDR3 with reference TRBV7-3 and TRBJ2-1 gives the whole variable domain GAGVSQTPSNKVTEKGKYVELRCDPISGHTALYWYRQSLGQGPEFLIYFQGTGAADDSGLPNDRFFAVRPEGSVSTLKIQRTERGDSAVYLCASSPTGNSYNEQFFGPGTRLTVL.

This clone showed up just once. The chain uses TRBV30 and TRBJ1-2, with D possibly matching TRBD1 (5 bases). V was trimmed by 0 bases and J by 2 bases, leaving 7 bases between them. CDR3 length: 13 amino acids. Germline V gene data show CDR1 as GTSNPN and CDR2 as SVGIG (reference sequence). DNA of the CDR3: TGTGCCTGGAGTGTACAGGACAACTATGGCTACACCTTC. Its protein product is CAWSVQDNYGYTF.

The chain is built from TRBV7-2 and TRBJ2-5; 8 nucleotides match TRBD2. The CDR3 has 16 residues. Germline V lookup: CDR1 SGHTA, CDR2 FQGNSA. The ends lost 2 bases at V and 1 base at J; junction bases unmatched: 6. In DNA form, the CDR3 reads TGTGCCAGCAGCTTAACCTCCACTAGCGGCCAAGAGACCCAGTACTTC. This translates into CASSLTSTSGQETQYF.

The rearrangement links TRBV15 to TRBJ2-2; 10 positions match TRBD1. V shed 3 bases, J shed 5 bases, and the junction held 3 bases outside the gene matches. The CDR3 totals 15 residues. The germline CDR1 and CDR2 sequences are LNHNV and YYDKDF (reference sequence). Here the CDR3 reads CATSSPGQGTGELFF. The CDR3 DNA reads TGTGCCACCAGCAGTCCGGGACAGGGGACCGGGGAGCTGTTTTTT.

This clone turned up a few times. The chain employs TRBV19 and TRBJ1-4; 7 bases are a match to TRBD1. In germline, CDR1 is LNHDA, CDR2 SQIVND (reference sequence). V shed 3 bases and J 5 bases; nucleotides not matched to a gene: 6. The CDR3 is made up of 15 amino acids. CDR3 bases: TGTGCCAGTAGTATCCGGACAGGCGCAAATGAAAAACTGTTTTTT. Translating it yields CASSIRTGANEKLFF.

The rearrangement links TRBV28 to TRBJ2-7; D remains unclear. The germline CDR1 and CDR2 sequences are MDHEN and SYDVKM. Trimming pared 8 bases from V and 0 bases from J, leaving 17 bases between. The CDR3 consists of 15 residues. The CDR3 DNA reads as TGTGCCAGCGGAGACGACCGAACGGCCTCCTACGAGCAGTACTTC. As protein: CASGDDRTASYEQYF.

This clone was counted a few times. This chain links TRBV3-1 (or the pseudogene TRBV3-2) with TRBJ2-5, with TRBD2 matching 12 bases. J lost 1 base, V lost 3 bases, and 6 bases had no gene match. Germline V gene data show CDR1 as LGHDT and CDR2 as YNNKEL (reference sequence). The CDR3 loop spans 17 amino acids. CDR3 residues: CASSQARTSGAQETQYF. DNA for the CDR3: TGTGCCAGCAGCCAGGCCCGGACTAGCGGGGCCCAAGAGACCCAGTACTTC.

The chain employs TRBV4-2 and TRBJ1-1, with 8 bases that match TRBD1. This CDR3 is built from 17 residues. The V segment lost 0 bases and the J segment 5 bases; nucleotides outside the gene matches: 11. Germline CDR1 LGHNA, CDR2 YNFKEQ. CDR3 coding DNA: TGTGCCAGCAGCCAAGATTCCCAGGGGGCCGGAAGGACTGAAGCTTTCTTT. Its translation: CASSQDSQGAGRTEAFF.

This clone has more than one count but fewer than ten. The chain has TRBV4-2 and TRBJ1-5; tentative D call: TRBD1 (5 bases). The CDR3 is 13 residues long. With 4 bases removed from V and 7 bases from J, the gap between germline ends came to 11 bases. Germline V CDR1 and CDR2: LGHNA, YNFKEQ. The DNA of the CDR3 is TGTGCCAGCAGCCTGACAGAAAAACAGCCCCAGCATTTT. Translating gives CASSLTEKQPQHF.

The chain uses TRBV4-1 and TRBJ2-7, with 8 bases lining up with TRBD2. The CDR3 is 15 amino acids. From germline, CDR1 is MGHRA and CDR2 YSYEKL. V shed 1 base and J 5 bases; nucleotides not matched to a gene: 7. The CDR3 loop is CASSQGLAGRDEQYF. Written as DNA, the CDR3 is TGCGCCAGCAGCCAAGGGTTAGCGGGAAGGGACGAGCAGTACTTC.

The genes are TRBV15 and TRBJ2-2; maybe TRBD2 (6 bases). The V end was cut by 0 bases, the J end by 4 bases, with 6 bases between. Germline V lookup: CDR1 LNHNV, CDR2 YYDKDF (reference sequence). This CDR3 contains 14 residues. The CDR3 spells CATSREAGTGELFF. The CDR3 nucleotides are TGTGCCACCAGCAGAGAAGCGGGCACCGGGGAGCTGTTTTTT.

This clone is a singleton in its sample. J is TRBJ2-7 and V is TRBV28; 8 bases are a match to TRBD1. CDR3 length equals 13 residues. The germline V gene has CDR1 MDHEN and CDR2 SYDVKM. V shed 8 bases and J 4 bases; nucleotides not matched to a gene: 7. The CDR3 DNA reads as TGTGCCAGCTGGACAGGGACCCTATACGAGCAGTACTTC. It is translated as CASWTGTLYEQYF.

This clone came up many times. The chain carries TRBV7-2 and TRBJ1-1; a possible D gene is TRBD1 (5 bases). This CDR3 has 15 residues. V lost 0 bases, J lost 9 bases, and 17 bases lay in between. Germline loops: CDR1 SGHTA, CDR2 FQGNSA. CDR3 DNA sequence: TGTGCCAGCAGCTTAGCAGTAGGGGAAGTACGAAAAGCTTTCTTT. Translating gives CASSLAVGEVRKAFF. Based on the CDR3 plus reference TRBV7-2 and TRBJ1-1, the full variable domain is GAGVSQSPSNKVTEKGKDVELRCDPISGHTALYWYRQSLGQGLEFLIYFQGNSAPDKSGLPSDRFSAERTGGSVSTLTIQRTQQEDSAVYLCASSLAVGEVRKAFFGQGTRLTVV.

This clone was seen at least ten times. The chain joins TRBV7-2 to TRBJ1-1; no definite D call. Trimming removed 0 bases at V and 2 bases at J, with 10 bases between. Looked up from germline, CDR1 is SGHTA and CDR2 is FQGNSA. The CDR3 consists of 15 residues. This chain's CDR3 is CASSLAAGENTEAFF. The CDR3 DNA is TGTGCCAGCAGCTTAGCGGCCGGGGAAAACACTGAAGCTTTCTTT.

CDR3 amino acids: CASSAGLAGITGELFF. The CDR3 nucleotides read TGCGCCAGCAGCGCCGGACTAGCGGGAATAACCGGGGAGCTGTTTTTT. J is TRBJ2-2 and V is TRBV5-1, with 12 nucleotides matching TRBD2. The V gene's germline CDR1 is SGHRS and CDR2 YFSETQ. Trimming took 4 bases from V and 5 from J; bases not matched to a gene: 6. This CDR3 spans 16 amino acids.

This clone was counted once. The chain has TRBV7-9 and TRBJ1-3, with 7 positions matching TRBD1. CDR1 and CDR2 from the germline V gene are SEHNR and FQNEAQ (reference sequence). The V segment lost 4 bases and the J segment 0 bases; nucleotides outside the gene matches: 12. The CDR3 length is 18 residues. The CDR3 nucleotides read TGTGCCAGCAGCTCACGAATTGGGACAGCCGTCTCTGGAAACACCATATATTTT. Residues: CASSSRIGTAVSGNTIYF.